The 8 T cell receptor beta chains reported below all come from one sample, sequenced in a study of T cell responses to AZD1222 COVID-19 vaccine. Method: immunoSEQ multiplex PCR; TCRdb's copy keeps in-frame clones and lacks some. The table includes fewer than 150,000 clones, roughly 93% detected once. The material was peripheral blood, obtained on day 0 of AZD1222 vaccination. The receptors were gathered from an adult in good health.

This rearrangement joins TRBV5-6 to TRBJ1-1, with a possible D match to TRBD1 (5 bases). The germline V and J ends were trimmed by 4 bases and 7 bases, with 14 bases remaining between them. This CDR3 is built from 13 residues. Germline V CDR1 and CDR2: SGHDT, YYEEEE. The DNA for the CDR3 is TGTGCCAGCAGCCGGACACCTATCCATGAAGCTTTCTTT. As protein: CASSRTPIHEAFF.

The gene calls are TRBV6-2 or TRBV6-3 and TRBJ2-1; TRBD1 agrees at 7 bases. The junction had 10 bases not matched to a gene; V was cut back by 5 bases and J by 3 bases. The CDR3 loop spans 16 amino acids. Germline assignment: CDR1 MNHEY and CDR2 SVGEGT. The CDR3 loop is CASSKPPGQSYNEQFF. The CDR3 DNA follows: TGTGCCAGCAGTAAACCTCCGGGACAGAGCTACAATGAGCAGTTCTTC.

The CDR3 reads CASSQTDRTTDTQYF. The CDR3 nucleotides are TGCGCCAGCAGCCAGACTGACAGGACCACAGATACGCAGTATTTT. The J gene is TRBJ2-3, the V gene TRBV5-1, with D possibly TRBD1 on 6 matching bases. The CDR3 extends over 15 amino acids. Deletions cut 4 bases from V and 2 bases from J, with 14 bases between. Germline CDR1 and CDR2: SGHRS and YFSETQ. Full variable domain (outside the CDR3, taken from reference TRBV5-1 and TRBJ2-3): KAGVTQTPRYLIKTRGQQVTLSCSPISGHRSVSWYQQTPGQGLQFLFEYFSETQRNKGNFPGRFSGRQFSNSRSEMNVSTLELGDSALYLCASSQTDRTTDTQYFGPGTRLTVL.

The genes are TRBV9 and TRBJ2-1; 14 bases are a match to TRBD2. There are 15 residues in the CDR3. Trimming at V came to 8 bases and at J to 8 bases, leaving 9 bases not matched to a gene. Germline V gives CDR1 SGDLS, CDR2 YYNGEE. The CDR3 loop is CASSPGTSGSYEQFF. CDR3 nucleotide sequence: TGTGCCAGTAGCCCCGGGACTAGCGGGAGCTATGAGCAGTTCTTC.

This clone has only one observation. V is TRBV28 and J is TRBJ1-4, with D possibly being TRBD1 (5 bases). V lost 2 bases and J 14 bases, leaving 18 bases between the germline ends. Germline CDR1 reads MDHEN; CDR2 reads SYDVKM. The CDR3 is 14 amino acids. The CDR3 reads CASSLPGSRMILFF. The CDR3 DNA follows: TGTGCCAGCAGTTTACCAGGGAGCAGAATGATTCTGTTTTTT.

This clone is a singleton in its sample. The DNA for the CDR3 is TGTGCCAGTAGTATAAGAGGGGACACTGAAGCTTTCTTT. Its translation is CASSIRGDTEAFF. This rearrangement joins TRBV19 to TRBJ1-1, with D tentatively TRBD1 (5 bases). V shed 2 bases and J shed 3 bases, with 7 bases lying between them. This CDR3 contains 13 residues. The germline V gene has CDR1 LNHDA and CDR2 SQIVND (reference sequence).

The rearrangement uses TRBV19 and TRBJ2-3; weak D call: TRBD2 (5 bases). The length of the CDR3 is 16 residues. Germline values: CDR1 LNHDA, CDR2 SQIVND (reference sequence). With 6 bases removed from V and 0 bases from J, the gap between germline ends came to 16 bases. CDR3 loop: CASSIPGRTSTDTQYF. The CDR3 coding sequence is TGTGCCAGTAGCATCCCCGGACGGACTAGCACAGATACGCAGTATTTT.

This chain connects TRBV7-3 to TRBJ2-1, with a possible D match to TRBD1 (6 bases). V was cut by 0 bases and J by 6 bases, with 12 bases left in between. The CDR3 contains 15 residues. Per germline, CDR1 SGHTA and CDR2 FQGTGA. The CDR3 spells CASSLTSGVGNEQFF. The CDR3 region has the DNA TGTGCCAGCAGCTTAACTTCAGGGGTTGGCAATGAGCAGTTCTTC.